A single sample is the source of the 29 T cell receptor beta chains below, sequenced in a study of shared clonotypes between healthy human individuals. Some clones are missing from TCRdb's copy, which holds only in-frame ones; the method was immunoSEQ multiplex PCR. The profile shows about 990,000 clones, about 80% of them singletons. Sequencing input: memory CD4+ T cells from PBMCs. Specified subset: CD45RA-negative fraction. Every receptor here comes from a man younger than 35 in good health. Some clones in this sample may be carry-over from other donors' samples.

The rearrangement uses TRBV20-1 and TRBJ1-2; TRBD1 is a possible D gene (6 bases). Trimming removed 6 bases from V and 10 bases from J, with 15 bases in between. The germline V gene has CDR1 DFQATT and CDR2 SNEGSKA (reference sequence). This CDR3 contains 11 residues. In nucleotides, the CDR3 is TGCAGTGCCCCGGGACAAGCGGACTACACCTTC. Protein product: CSAPGQADYTF.

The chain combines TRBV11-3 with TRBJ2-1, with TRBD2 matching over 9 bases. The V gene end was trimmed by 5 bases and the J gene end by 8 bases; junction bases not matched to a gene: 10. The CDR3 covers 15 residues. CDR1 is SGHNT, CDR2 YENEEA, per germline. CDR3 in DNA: TGTGCCAGCAGCCCGACAGGGACTAGCTTAGATGAGCAGTTCTTC. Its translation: CASSPTGTSLDEQFF.

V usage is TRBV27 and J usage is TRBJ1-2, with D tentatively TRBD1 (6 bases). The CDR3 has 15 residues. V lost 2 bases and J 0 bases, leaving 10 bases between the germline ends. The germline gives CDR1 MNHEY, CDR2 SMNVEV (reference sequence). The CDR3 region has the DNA TGTGCCAGCAGTTTACTACAGGGAGCTAACTATGGCTACACCTTC. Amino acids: CASSLLQGANYGYTF.

As DNA, the CDR3 is TGTGCCAGTAGGGGGGACAGAAGGGCAGATACGCAGTATTTT. Translation gives CASRGDRRADTQYF. V gene TRBV19 combines with J gene TRBJ2-3; the match to TRBD1 covers 7 bases. J gave up 4 bases and V 6 bases, and 7 bases lay outside the gene matches. The germline V gene encodes CDR1 LNHDA and CDR2 SQIVND (reference sequence). CDR3 length: 14 residues.

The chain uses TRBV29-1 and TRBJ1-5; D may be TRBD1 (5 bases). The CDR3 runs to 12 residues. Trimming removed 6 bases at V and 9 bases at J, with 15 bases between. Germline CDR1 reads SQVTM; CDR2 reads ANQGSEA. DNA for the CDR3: TGCAGCGTCGGGACGGGTCAAGGGCCCCAGCATTTT. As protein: CSVGTGQGPQHF.

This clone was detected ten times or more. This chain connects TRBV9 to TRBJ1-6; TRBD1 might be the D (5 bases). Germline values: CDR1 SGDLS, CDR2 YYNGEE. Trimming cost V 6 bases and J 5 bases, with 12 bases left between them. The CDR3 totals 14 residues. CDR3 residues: CASTQGLDNSPLHF. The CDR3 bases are TGTGCCAGCACCCAGGGTCTAGATAATTCACCCCTCCACTTT.

CDR3 in DNA: TGTGCCAGCAGCCCAACACCCGGGTTTGACACCGGGGAGCTGTTTTTT. Protein: CASSPTPGFDTGELFF. The V gene is TRBV5-4, the J gene TRBJ2-2; D gene uncertain. Trimming removed 4 bases from V and 3 bases from J, with 16 bases in between. The CDR3 is made up of 16 amino acids. The germline gives CDR1 SGHNT, CDR2 YYREEE (reference sequence).

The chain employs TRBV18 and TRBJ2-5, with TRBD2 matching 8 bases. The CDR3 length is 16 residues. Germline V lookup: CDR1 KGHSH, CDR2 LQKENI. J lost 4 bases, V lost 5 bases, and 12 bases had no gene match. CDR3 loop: CASSSVVAGGAETQYF. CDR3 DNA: TGTGCCAGCTCATCCGTGGTTGCGGGGGGAGCAGAGACCCAGTACTTC.

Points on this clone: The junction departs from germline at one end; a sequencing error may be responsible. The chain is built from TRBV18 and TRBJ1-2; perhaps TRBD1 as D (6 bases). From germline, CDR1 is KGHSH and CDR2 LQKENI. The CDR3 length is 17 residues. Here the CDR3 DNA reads TGTGCCAGCTCACCACCGGCTCCCGCAGGGGCAAACTCTGGCTACACCTTC. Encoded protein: CASSPPAPAGANSGYTF.

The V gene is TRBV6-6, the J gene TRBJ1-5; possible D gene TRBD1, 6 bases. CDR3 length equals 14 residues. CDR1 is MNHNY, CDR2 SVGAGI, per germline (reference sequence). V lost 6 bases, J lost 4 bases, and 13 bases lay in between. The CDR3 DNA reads TGTGCCAGCAGAACACAACAGGGAAATCAGCCCCAGCATTTT. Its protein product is CASRTQQGNQPQHF.

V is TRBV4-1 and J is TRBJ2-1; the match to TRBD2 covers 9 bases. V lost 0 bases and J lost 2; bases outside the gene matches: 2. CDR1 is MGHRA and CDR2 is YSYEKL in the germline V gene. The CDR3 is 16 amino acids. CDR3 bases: TGCGCCAGCAGCCAAGACCTAGCGGGACCCTACAATGAGCAGTTCTTC. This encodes CASSQDLAGPYNEQFF.

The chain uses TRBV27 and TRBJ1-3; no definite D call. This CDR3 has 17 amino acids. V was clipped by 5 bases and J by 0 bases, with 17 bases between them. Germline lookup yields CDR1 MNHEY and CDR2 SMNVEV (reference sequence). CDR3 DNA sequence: TGTGCCAGCAGTACCCACCGCCGCGGTCACTCTGGAAACACCATATATTTT. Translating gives CASSTHRRGHSGNTIYF.

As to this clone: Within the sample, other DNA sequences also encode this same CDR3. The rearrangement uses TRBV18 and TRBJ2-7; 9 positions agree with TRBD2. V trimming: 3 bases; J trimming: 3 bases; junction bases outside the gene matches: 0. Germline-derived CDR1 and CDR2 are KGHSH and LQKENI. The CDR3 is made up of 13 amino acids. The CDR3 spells CASSPSGSYEQYF. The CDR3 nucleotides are TGTGCCAGCTCACCTAGCGGGAGCTACGAGCAGTACTTC.

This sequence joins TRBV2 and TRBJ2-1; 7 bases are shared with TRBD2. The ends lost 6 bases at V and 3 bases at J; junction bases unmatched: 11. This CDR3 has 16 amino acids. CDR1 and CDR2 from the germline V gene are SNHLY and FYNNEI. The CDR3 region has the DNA TGTGCCAGCAGAGCCTTTGGGGGGGGATACTACAATGAGCAGTTCTTC. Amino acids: CASRAFGGGYYNEQFF.

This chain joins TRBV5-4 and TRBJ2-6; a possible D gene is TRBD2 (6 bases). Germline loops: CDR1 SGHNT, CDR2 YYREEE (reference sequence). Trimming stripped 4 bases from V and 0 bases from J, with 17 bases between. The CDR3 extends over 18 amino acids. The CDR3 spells CASSGATGASSGANVLTF. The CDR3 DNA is TGTGCCAGCAGCGGGGCTACGGGAGCAAGCTCTGGGGCCAACGTCCTGACTTTC. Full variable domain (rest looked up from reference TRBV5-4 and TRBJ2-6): ETGVTQSPTHLIKTRGQQVTLRCSSQSGHNTVSWYQQALGQGPQFIFQYYREEENGRGNFPPRFSGLQFPNYSSELNVNALELDDSALYLCASSGATGASSGANVLTFGAGSRLTVL.

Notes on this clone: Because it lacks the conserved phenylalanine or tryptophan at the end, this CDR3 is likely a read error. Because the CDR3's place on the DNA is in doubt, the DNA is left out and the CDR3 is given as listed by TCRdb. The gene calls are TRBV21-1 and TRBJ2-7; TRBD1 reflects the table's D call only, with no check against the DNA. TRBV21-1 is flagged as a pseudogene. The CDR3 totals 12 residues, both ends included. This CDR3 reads CASSIYRDRGNL.

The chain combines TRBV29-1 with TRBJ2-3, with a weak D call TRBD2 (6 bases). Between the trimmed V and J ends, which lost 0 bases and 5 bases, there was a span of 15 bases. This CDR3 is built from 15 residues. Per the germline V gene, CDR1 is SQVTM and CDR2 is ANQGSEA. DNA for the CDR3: TGCAGCGTTGAAGAGGGTGGTCCCGGGGGAGATACGCAGTATTTT. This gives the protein CSVEEGGPGGDTQYF.

The CDR3 region is CASSPVLRRLALPETQYF. CDR3 coding DNA: TGTGCCAGCAGCCCAGTACTGCGGCGACTAGCCCTACCGGAGACCCAGTACTTC. The chain employs TRBV4-2 and TRBJ2-5; 7 nucleotides match TRBD2. This CDR3 spans 18 amino acids. The ends lost 4 bases at V and 5 bases at J; junction bases unmatched: 19. Germline V CDR1 and CDR2: LGHNA, YNFKEQ.

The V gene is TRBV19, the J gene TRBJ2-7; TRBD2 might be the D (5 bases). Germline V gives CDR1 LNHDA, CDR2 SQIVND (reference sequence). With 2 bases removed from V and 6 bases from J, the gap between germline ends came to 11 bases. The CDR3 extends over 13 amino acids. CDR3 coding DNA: TGTGCCAGTAGTATACTCAGAGGGTCCGAGCAGTACTTC. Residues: CASSILRGSEQYF.

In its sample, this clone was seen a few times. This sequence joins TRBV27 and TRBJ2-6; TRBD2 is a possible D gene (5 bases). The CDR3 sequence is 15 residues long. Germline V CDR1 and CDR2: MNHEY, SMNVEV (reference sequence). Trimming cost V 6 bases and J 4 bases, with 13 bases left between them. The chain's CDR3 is CASSRGGLGANVLTF. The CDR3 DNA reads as TGTGCCAGCAGCCGTGGAGGCCTGGGGGCCAACGTCCTGACTTTC.

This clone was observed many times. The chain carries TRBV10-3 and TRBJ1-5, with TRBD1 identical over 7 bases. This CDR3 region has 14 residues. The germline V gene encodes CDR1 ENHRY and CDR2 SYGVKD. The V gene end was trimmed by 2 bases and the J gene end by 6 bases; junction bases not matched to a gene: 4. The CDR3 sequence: CAISEDRGLQPQHF. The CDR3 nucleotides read TGTGCCATCAGTGAGGATAGGGGGCTTCAGCCCCAGCATTTT.

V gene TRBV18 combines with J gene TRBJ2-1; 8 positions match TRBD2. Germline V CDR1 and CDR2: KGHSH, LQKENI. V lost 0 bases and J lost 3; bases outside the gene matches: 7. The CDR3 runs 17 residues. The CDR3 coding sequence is TGTGCCAGCTCACCACCTTCAGCGGGAGTTCTCTACAATGAGCAGTTCTTC. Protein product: CASSPPSAGVLYNEQFF.

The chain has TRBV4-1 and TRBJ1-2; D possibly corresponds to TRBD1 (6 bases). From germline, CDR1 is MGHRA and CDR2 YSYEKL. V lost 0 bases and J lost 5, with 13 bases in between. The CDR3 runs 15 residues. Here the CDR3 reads CASSQDRGRGYGYTF. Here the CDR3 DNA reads TGCGCCAGCAGCCAAGATAGGGGCAGGGGTTATGGCTACACCTTC.

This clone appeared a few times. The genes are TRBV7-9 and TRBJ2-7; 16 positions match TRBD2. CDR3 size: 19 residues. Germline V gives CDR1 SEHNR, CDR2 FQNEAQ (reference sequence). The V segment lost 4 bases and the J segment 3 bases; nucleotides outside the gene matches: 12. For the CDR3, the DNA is TGTGCCAGCAGCTCCCCGGGACTAGCGGGAGGGTTATCCATCTACGAGCAGTACTTC. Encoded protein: CASSSPGLAGGLSIYEQYF.

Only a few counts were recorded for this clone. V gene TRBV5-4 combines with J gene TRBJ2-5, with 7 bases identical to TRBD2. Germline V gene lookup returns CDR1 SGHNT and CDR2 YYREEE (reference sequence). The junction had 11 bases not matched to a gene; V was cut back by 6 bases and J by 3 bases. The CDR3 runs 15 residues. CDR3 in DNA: TGTGCCAGCAACCCGGGGGGAGCGGGTAAAGAGACCCAGTACTTC. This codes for CASNPGGAGKETQYF.

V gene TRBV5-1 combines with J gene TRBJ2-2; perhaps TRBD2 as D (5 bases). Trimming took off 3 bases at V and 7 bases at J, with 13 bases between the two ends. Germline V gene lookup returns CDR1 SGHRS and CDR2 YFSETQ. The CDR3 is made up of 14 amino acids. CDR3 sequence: CASSSALGGGELFF. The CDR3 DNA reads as TGCGCCAGCAGCTCGGCGCTTGGAGGCGGGGAGCTGTTTTTT.

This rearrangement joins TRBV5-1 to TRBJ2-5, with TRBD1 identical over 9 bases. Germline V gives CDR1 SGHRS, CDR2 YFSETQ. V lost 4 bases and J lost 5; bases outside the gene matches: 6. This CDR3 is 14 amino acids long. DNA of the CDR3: TGCGCCAGCAGCCCTAACGACAGGGGGGAGACCCAGTACTTC. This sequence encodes CASSPNDRGETQYF. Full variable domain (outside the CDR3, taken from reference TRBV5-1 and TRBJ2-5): KAGVTQTPRYLIKTRGQQVTLSCSPISGHRSVSWYQQTPGQGLQFLFEYFSETQRNKGNFPGRFSGRQFSNSRSEMNVSTLELGDSALYLCASSPNDRGETQYFGPGTRLLVL.

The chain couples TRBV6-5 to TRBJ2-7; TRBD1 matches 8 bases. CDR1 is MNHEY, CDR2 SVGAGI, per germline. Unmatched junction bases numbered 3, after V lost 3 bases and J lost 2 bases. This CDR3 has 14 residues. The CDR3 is CASSYQDRAYEQYF. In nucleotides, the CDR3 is TGTGCCAGCAGTTATCAGGACAGGGCCTACGAGCAGTACTTC.

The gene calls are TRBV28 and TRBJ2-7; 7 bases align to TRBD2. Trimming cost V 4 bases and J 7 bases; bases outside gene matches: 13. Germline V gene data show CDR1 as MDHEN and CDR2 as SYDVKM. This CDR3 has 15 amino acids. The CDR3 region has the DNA TGTGCCAGCAGTTCCCTCGGCGGGAGTAGGGAGGAGCAGTACTTC. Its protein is CASSSLGGSREEQYF.